The 2 T cell receptor beta chains below were found in one sample sequenced in a study of OX40 agonist ivuxolimab in advanced cancers. TCRdb's table, derived via immunoSEQ multiplex PCR, lists solely in-frame clones and lacks some. Of 60,000 or so clones listed, roughly 90% are singletons. Source: CD4+ or CD8+ T cells sorted from blood, taken in a trial of the OX40 agonist ivuxolimab. All receptors come from an adult with an advanced solid tumor such as melanoma, head and neck, liver or kidney cancer.

The rearrangement joins TRBV6-1 to TRBJ2-7; the match to TRBD1 covers 7 bases. The CDR3 is made up of 15 amino acids. CDR1 MNHNS and CDR2 SASEGT come from the germline V gene. V trimming: 7 bases; J trimming: 4 bases; junction bases outside the gene matches: 13. The CDR3 here is CASKDLDREWYEQYF. DNA of the CDR3: TGTGCCAGCAAGGACTTAGACAGGGAGTGGTACGAGCAGTACTTC.

The chain uses TRBV6-1 and TRBJ2-5, with D perhaps matching TRBD1 (6 bases). The length of the CDR3 is 14 residues. Trimming took off 4 bases at V and 3 bases at J, with 12 bases between the two ends. The germline V gene has CDR1 MNHNS and CDR2 SASEGT. This CDR3 reads CASSALRGEETQYF. CDR3 sequence (DNA): TGTGCCAGCAGTGCACTCAGGGGAGAAGAGACCCAGTACTTC.